This T cell receptor beta chain was captured by sequencing in a study of beta chain features in type 1 diabetes. The whole isolated RNA underwent reverse transcription, so sequencing captured expressed TCRB transcripts. Some clones are missing from TCRdb's copy, which holds only in-frame ones; the method was immunoSEQ multiplex PCR. This table holds about 330,000 clones, about 11% found once. This clone was detected only a few times. Sample: naive CD4+ T cells from blood. This receptor was taken from a woman aged 30 to 39 in good health.

CDR3 in DNA: TGTGCCAGCAGCCAAGCGAACCGGGAGTGGTCCTACAATGAGCAGTTCTTC. As protein: CASSQANREWSYNEQFF. This chain connects TRBV4-2 to TRBJ2-1; a weak D match, TRBD2 (6 bases). The ends were cut back, 1 base at V and 1 base at J, with 14 bases in the middle. Germline loops: CDR1 LGHNA, CDR2 YNFKEQ. The length of the CDR3 is 17 residues.